The clone carrying this T cell receptor beta chain was seen repeatedly, ten times or more. Antigen unknown. This specimen comes from a study of regulatory T cells in long-lasting Graves disease. Study observations and caveats: Segments TRBV28, TRBJ1-2 and TRBJ2-5 showed preferential usage in persistent disease.

As to time point: newly diagnosed GD, antithyroid drugs for less than 3 months. RNA isolated from PBMCs was used to make the TCR library. V lost 5 bases to trimming and J lost 8 bases; unmatched junction nucleotides: 8. Per germline, CDR1 MNHEY and CDR2 SMNVEV (reference sequence). CDR3 length: 13 residues. iRepertoire HTBI primers and Arm-PCR of CDR3 regions built TCR beta libraries. TCRdb recomputed calls from the multiplex PCR reads with MiXCR, one row per CDR3 protein. The data contain over 350,000 distinct CDR3 sequences, about 15% of them singletons. This same sample was also taken into another study, of T cells in Graves' hyperthyroidism and ophthalmopathy. That study adds: A first-round RT-PCR of the TCR CDR3 used the HTBI primer set.

V and J are TRBV27 and TRBJ1-1; 7 bases fit TRBD1. The receptor was isolated from a woman aged 45 to 65 with Graves disease. The sequencing used peripheral blood mononuclear cells (PBMCs), collected at new diagnosis, from a patient treated with antithyroid drugs. The CDR3 spells CASSPLRTGEAFF. In nucleotides, the CDR3 is TGTGCCAGCAGTCCTCTCCGGACAGGAGAAGCTTTCTTT.